This record covers a single T cell receptor (beta chain). The antigen is unknown. This sample is drawn from a study of Ad26.COV2.S vaccination and SARS-CoV-2 variants. The overall study: It was the COV1001 Ad26.COV2.S trial arm that included the donor. Whole-study results and caveats: Placebo recipients showed lower spike-specific TCR breadth than vaccinees.

Treatment here: some 20 received Ad26.COV2.S at low or high dose, single or two shots; roughly five received placebo; per-sample allocation not given. Collection of samples fell on day 63 after the first vaccine or placebo injection. Sequencing used immunoSEQ multiplex PCR; TCRdb keeps in-frame clones, though not all of them. The top ten hold 3% to 4.5% of the sample, which has about 390,000 clones, about 88% seen once. J gave up 5 bases and V 6 bases, and 3 bases lay outside the gene matches. The CDR3 spans 14 residues. Germline values: CDR1 SNHLY, CDR2 FYNNEI. The specimen was peripheral blood, collected in a trial of Ad26.COV2.S vaccine versus placebo. This TCR was recovered from a person between 18 and 60 years old who received the Ad26.COV2.S COVID-19 vaccine or a placebo. V usage is TRBV2 and J usage is TRBJ1-4, with 10 bases lining up with TRBD1. CDR3 nucleotides: TGTGCCAGCAGACTGGACAGGGGGAATGAAAAACTGTTTTTT. The encoded protein is CASRLDRGNEKLFF.